Presented here are 16 T cell receptor beta chains from one specimen sequenced in a study of shared clonotypes between healthy human individuals. CD45RO negativity and positive selection for CCR7 defined naive CD8 cells, a population that excluded terminally differentiated effector memory CD45RA+ cells. This table comes from immunoSEQ multiplex PCR, and its TCRdb copy is limited to in-frame clones, with some not included. The sample contains about 2.1 million clones, 90% to 95% of which appear only once. The sample consisted of naive CD8+ T cells from PBMCs. Source of these receptors: a man between 18 and 29 years old in good health. Some clones in this sample may be carry-over from other donors' samples.

This clone has just one count. The chain combines TRBV28 with TRBJ2-7; 7 nucleotides match TRBD2. CDR1 is MDHEN, CDR2 SYDVKM, per germline. With 6 bases clipped from V and 2 bases from J, the junction kept 13 bases outside the gene matches. The CDR3 sequence is 16 residues long. CDR3 region: CASSLLAGVPAYEQYF. In nucleotides, the CDR3 is TGTGCCAGCAGCCTATTGGCGGGAGTTCCAGCCTACGAGCAGTACTTC. The full variable domain, in which reference TRBV28 and TRBJ2-7 provide the parts outside the CDR3, is DVKVTQSSRYLVKRTGEKVFLECVQDMDHENMFWYRQDPGLGLRLIYFSYDVKMKEKGDIPEGYSVSREKKERFSLILESASTNQTSMYLCASSLLAGVPAYEQYFGPGTRLTVT.

J is TRBJ1-2 and V is TRBV4-3, with TRBD1 as a possible D gene (6 bases). V gave up 7 bases and J gave up 6 bases, with 15 bases separating them. This CDR3 spans 13 amino acids. Germline V gives CDR1 LGHNA, CDR2 YSLEER. The chain's CDR3 is CASNRGGADGYTF. DNA for the CDR3: TGCGCCAGCAACCGAGGGGGGGCCGATGGCTACACCTTC.

The gene calls are TRBV25-1 and TRBJ1-4; D ambiguous. Deletions cut 4 bases from V and 12 bases from J, with 15 bases between. CDR3 length equals 13 residues. In germline, CDR1 is MGHDK, CDR2 SYGVNS. The CDR3 DNA reads as TGTGCCAGCAGTGCATTTGAGGCTGTACAACTGTTTTTT. It encodes CASSAFEAVQLFF.

The chain links TRBV11-3 to TRBJ2-3, with D perhaps matching TRBD1 (5 bases). Germline assignment: CDR1 SGHNT and CDR2 YENEEA. Trimming removed 1 base from V and 1 base from J, with 15 bases in between. The CDR3 is 17 amino acids. DNA of the CDR3: TGTGCCAGCAGCTTAGGAGCAGGGATCCCTCGCACAGATACGCAGTATTTT. Its protein is CASSLGAGIPRTDTQYF. The full variable domain, completed using reference TRBV11-3 and TRBJ2-3, is EAGVVQSPRYKIIEKKQPVAFWCNPISGHNTLYWYLQNLGQGPELLIRYENEEAVDDSQLPKDRFSAERLKGVDSTLKIQPAELGDSAVYLCASSLGAGIPRTDTQYFGPGTRLTVL.

The chain joins TRBV5-6 to TRBJ1-1; D is unclear. Germline CDR1 and CDR2: SGHDT and YYEEEE. The CDR3 is made up of 14 amino acids. Trimming shortened V by 0 bases and J by 4 bases, and 10 bases separated the two germline ends. CDR3 coding DNA: TGTGCCAGCAGCTTGGATGGCCGAGGCACTGAAGCTTTCTTT. This gives the protein CASSLDGRGTEAFF.

With respect to this clone: This CDR3 is also generated by other DNA sequences in the sample. J is TRBJ2-1 and V is TRBV11-2, with TRBD2 matching over 13 bases. The CDR3 has 16 amino acids. CDR1 and CDR2 from the germline V gene are SGHAT and FQNNGV. V was pared by 1 base and J by 4 bases, with 1 base of the junction left unmatched. In DNA form, the CDR3 reads TGTGCCAGCAGCTTAGGACTAGCGGGAGGATACAATGAGCAGTTCTTC. Its translation is CASSLGLAGGYNEQFF.

Comment on this clone: This same CDR3 is encoded by further DNA sequences in the sample. The chain recombines TRBV6-5 with TRBJ2-2, with D hard to call. Germline-derived CDR1 and CDR2 are MNHEY and SVGAGI. The CDR3 runs to 12 residues. V gave up 0 bases and J gave up 7 bases, with 3 bases separating them. In nucleotides, the CDR3 is TGTGCCAGCAGTTACTCAGGCGGGGAGCTGTTTTTT. Its translation is CASSYSGGELFF.

The chain employs TRBV29-1 and TRBJ1-1, with 7 bases aligning to TRBD1. J lost 4 bases, V lost 2 bases, and 1 base had no gene match. CDR1 SQVTM and CDR2 ANQGSEA come from the germline V gene. The CDR3 length is 12 residues. CDR3 DNA sequence: TGCAGCGTTGAACAGGGGGGCACTGAAGCTTTCTTT. Its protein product is CSVEQGGTEAFF.

The rearrangement links TRBV9 to TRBJ2-5; 11 bases align to TRBD2. Germline-derived CDR1 and CDR2 are SGDLS and YYNGEE. Unmatched junction bases numbered 6, after V lost 3 bases and J lost 5 bases. The CDR3 runs to 15 residues. The CDR3 sequence is CASSDLAGGLETQYF. CDR3 DNA: TGTGCCAGCAGCGATTTAGCGGGAGGGCTGGAGACCCAGTACTTC.

This clone was counted a few times. The chain recombines TRBV29-1 with TRBJ2-2, with D possibly matching TRBD1 (6 bases). The germline V gene has CDR1 SQVTM and CDR2 ANQGSEA. There are 12 residues in the CDR3. V gave up 5 bases and J gave up 6 bases, with 10 bases separating them. CDR3 coding DNA: TGCAGCGTTCTTGCAGGGGCCGGGGAGCTGTTTTTT. Its translation is CSVLAGAGELFF.

The count of this clone is one. The rearrangement uses TRBV19 and TRBJ1-5; 8 positions agree with TRBD1. Germline CDR1 reads LNHDA; CDR2 reads SQIVND (reference sequence). This CDR3 region has 18 residues. With V trimmed by 5 bases and J by 1 base, 13 bases remained unmatched. The CDR3 reads CASSRRTGRIGSNQPQHF. CDR3 in DNA: TGTGCCAGTAGTCGGCGGACAGGGAGGATCGGAAGCAATCAGCCCCAGCATTTT.

V and J are TRBV15 and TRBJ2-7; D is unresolved. The V gene's germline CDR1 is LNHNV and CDR2 YYDKDF (reference sequence). V was shortened by 3 bases and J by 2 bases, with 14 bases between the two germline ends. This CDR3 contains 15 residues. CDR3 region: CATSSDGFRPYEQYF. For the CDR3, the DNA is TGTGCCACCAGCAGCGACGGATTCCGACCCTACGAGCAGTACTTC.

This chain links TRBV29-1 with TRBJ2-6; 9 nucleotides match TRBD1. The germline V gene encodes CDR1 SQVTM and CDR2 ANQGSEA. The CDR3 extends over 17 amino acids. V was pared by 4 bases and J by 2 bases, with 9 bases of the junction left unmatched. The CDR3 nucleotides read TGCAGCGTTGGGGGGACAGGGAGAGGTCCTGGGGCCAACGTCCTGACTTTC. The encoded protein is CSVGGTGRGPGANVLTF.

This clone has a single count. The J gene is TRBJ1-4, the V gene TRBV14, with no clear D. Germline V gene lookup returns CDR1 SGHDN and CDR2 FVKESK. The V and J ends lost 0 bases and 8 bases respectively, with 16 bases between them. The CDR3 covers 16 residues. The CDR3 DNA reads TGTGCCAGCAGCCAAGATTATGTGTCAAGGGAGGAAAAACTGTTTTTT. Its translation: CASSQDYVSREEKLFF.

The chain is built from TRBV28 and TRBJ2-5; 7 bases fit TRBD2. Trimming removed 7 bases from V and 5 bases from J; junction bases left unmatched: 16. Germline CDR1 is MDHEN and CDR2 is SYDVKM. The CDR3 has 16 amino acids. The CDR3 reads CASNPGTGLLSETQYF. CDR3 DNA: TGTGCCAGCAACCCCGGCACGGGACTACTTAGCGAGACCCAGTACTTC.

This chain uses TRBV9 with TRBJ2-1; no firm D call. Per germline, CDR1 SGDLS and CDR2 YYNGEE. The CDR3 is 14 residues long. The ends were cut back, 3 bases at V and 2 bases at J, with 9 bases in the middle. CDR3 bases: TGTGCCAGCAGCGCCGTAGGTACCTACAATGAGCAGTTCTTC. Translation: CASSAVGTYNEQFF. Drawing the rest from reference TRBV9 and TRBJ2-1, the complete variable domain is DSGVTQTPKHLITATGQRVTLRCSPRSGDLSVYWYQQSLDQGLQFLIQYYNGEERAKGNILERFSAQQFPDLHSELNLSSLELGDSALYFCASSAVGTYNEQFFGPGTRLTVL.